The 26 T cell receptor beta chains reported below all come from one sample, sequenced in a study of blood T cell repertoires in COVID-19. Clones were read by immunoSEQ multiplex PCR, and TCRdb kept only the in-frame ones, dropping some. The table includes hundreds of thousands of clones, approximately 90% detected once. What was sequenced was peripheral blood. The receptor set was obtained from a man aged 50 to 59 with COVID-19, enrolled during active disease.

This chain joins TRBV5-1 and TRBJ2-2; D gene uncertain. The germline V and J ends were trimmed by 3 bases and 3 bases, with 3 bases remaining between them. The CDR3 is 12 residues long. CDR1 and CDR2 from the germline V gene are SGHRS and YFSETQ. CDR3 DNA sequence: TGCGCCAGCAGCTCATACACCGGGGAGCTGTTTTTT. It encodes CASSSYTGELFF.

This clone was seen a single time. This chain's CDR3 is CASSRGLPWEGYTF. CDR3 nucleotide sequence: TGTGCCAGTAGTAGGGGACTGCCTTGGGAGGGCTACACCTTC. The chain joins TRBV19 to TRBJ1-2; maybe TRBD1 (5 bases). The CDR3 is 14 residues long. The V end was cut by 4 bases, the J end by 8 bases, with 17 bases between. Germline V gene data show CDR1 as LNHDA and CDR2 as SQIVND (reference sequence). Full variable domain (outside the CDR3, taken from reference TRBV19 and TRBJ1-2): DGGITQSPKYLFRKEGQNVTLSCEQNLNHDAMYWYRQDPGQGLRLIYYSQIVNDFQKGDIAEGYSVSREKKESFPLTVTSAQKNPTAFYLCASSRGLPWEGYTFGSGTRLTVV.

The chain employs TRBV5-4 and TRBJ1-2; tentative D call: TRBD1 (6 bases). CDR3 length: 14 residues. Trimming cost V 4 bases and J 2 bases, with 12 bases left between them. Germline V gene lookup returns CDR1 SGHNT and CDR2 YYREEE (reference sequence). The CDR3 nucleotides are TGTGCCAGCAGCCAAGGGCAGGGGAACTATGGCTACACCTTC. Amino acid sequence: CASSQGQGNYGYTF.

CDR3 sequence (DNA): TGTGCCAGCAGCCAAGGCGAGCACACCGGGGAGCTGTTTTTT. Translated: CASSQGEHTGELFF. The chain employs TRBV3-1 (or the pseudogene TRBV3-2) and TRBJ2-2; D is unresolved. Germline V gene lookup returns CDR1 LGHDT and CDR2 YNNKEL (reference sequence). CDR3 length: 14 residues. Trimming stripped 1 base from V and 3 bases from J, with 6 bases between.

CDR3 nucleotides: TGTGCCAGCAGCGTAGGGACAGGGGGCGCTGGGGCCAACGTCCTGACTTTC. Amino acids: CASSVGTGGAGANVLTF. The chain combines TRBV9 with TRBJ2-6; 11 nucleotides line up with TRBD1. CDR3 length: 17 amino acids. Trimming removed 0 bases from V and 2 bases from J; junction bases left unmatched: 1. CDR1 and CDR2 from the germline V gene are SGDLS and YYNGEE. Looking up the rest from reference TRBV9 and TRBJ2-6 gives the full variable domain: DSGVTQTPKHLITATGQRVTLRCSPRSGDLSVYWYQQSLDQGLQFLIQYYNGEERAKGNILERFSAQQFPDLHSELNLSSLELGDSALYFCASSVGTGGAGANVLTFGAGSRLTVL.

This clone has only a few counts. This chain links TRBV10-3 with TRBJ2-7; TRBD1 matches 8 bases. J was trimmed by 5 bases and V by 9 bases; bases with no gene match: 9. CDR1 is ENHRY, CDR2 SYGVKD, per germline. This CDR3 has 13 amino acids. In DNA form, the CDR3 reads TGTGCCATACGACAGGGGCACCTTGACGAGCAGTACTTC. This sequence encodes CAIRQGHLDEQYF.

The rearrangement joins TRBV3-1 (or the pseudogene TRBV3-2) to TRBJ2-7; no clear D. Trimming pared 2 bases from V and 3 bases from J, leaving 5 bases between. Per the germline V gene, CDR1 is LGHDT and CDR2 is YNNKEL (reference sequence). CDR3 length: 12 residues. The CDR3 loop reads CASSQTVYEQYF. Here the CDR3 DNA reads TGTGCCAGCAGCCAAACAGTCTACGAGCAGTACTTC.

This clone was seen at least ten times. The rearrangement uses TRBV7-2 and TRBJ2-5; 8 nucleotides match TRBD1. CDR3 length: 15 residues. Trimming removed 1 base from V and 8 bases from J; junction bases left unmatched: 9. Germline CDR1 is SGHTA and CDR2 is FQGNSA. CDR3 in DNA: TGTGCCAGCAGCTTAGAGGGGACAGGTGCCGTAACCCAGTACTTC. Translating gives CASSLEGTGAVTQYF. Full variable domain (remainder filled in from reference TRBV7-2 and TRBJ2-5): GAGVSQSPSNKVTEKGKDVELRCDPISGHTALYWYRQSLGQGLEFLIYFQGNSAPDKSGLPSDRFSAERTGGSVSTLTIQRTQQEDSAVYLCASSLEGTGAVTQYFGPGTRLLVL.

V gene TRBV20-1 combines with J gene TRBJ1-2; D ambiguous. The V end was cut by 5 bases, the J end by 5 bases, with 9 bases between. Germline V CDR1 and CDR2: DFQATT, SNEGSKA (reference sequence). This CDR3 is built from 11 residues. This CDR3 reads CSAPTPYGYTF. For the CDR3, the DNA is TGCAGTGCTCCAACTCCATATGGCTACACCTTC.

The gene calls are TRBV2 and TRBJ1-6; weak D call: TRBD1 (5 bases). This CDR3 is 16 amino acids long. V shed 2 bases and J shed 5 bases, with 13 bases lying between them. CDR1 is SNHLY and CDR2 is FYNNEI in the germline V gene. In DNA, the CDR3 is TGTGCCAGCAGTGAATCCCGACAGCCAGATAATTCACCCCTCCACTTT. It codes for CASSESRQPDNSPLHF.

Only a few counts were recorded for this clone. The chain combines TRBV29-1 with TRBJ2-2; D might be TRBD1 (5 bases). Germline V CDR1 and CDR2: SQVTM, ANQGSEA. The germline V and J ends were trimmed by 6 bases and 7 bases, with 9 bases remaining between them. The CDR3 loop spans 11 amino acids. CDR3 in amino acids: CSVGDDGELFF. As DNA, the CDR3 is TGCAGCGTAGGGGATGACGGGGAGCTGTTTTTT.

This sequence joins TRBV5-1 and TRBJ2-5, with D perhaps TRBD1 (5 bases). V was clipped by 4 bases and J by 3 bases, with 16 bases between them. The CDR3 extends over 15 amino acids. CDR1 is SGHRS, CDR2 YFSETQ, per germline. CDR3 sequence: CASSRTSGVKETQYF. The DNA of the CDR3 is TGCGCCAGCAGCCGGACATCCGGCGTAAAAGAGACCCAGTACTTC.

The CDR3 here is CASSHAGTGGYEQYF. CDR3 in DNA: TGTGCCAGCAGCCACGCTGGGACAGGGGGCTACGAGCAGTACTTC. The chain uses TRBV7-9 and TRBJ2-7; TRBD1 aligns across 11 bases. V dropped 5 bases and J dropped 3; count of bases not matched to a gene: 6. Germline CDR1 reads SEHNR; CDR2 reads FQNEAQ (reference sequence). The CDR3 has 15 amino acids.

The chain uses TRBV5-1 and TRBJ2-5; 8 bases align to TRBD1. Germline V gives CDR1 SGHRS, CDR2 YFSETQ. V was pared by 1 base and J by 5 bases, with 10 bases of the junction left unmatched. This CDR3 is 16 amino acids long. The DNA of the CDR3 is TGCGCCAGCAGCTTGAGTTCCCAGGGGGCCGGGGAGACCCAGTACTTC. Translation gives CASSLSSQGAGETQYF.

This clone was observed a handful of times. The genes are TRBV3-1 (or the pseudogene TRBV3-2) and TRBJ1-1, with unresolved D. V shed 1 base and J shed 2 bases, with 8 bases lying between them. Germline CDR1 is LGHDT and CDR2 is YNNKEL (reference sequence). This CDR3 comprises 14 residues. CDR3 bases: TGTGCCAGCAGCCAAGGGGAGGCCAACACTGAAGCTTTCTTT. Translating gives CASSQGEANTEAFF.

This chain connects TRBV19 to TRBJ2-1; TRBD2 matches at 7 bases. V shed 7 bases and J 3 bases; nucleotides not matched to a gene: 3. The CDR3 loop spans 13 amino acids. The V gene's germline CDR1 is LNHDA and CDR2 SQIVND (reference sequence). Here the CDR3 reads CASTGGGYNEQFF. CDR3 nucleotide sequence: TGTGCCAGTACTGGCGGGGGCTACAATGAGCAGTTCTTC. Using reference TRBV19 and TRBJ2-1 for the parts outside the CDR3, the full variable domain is DGGITQSPKYLFRKEGQNVTLSCEQNLNHDAMYWYRQDPGQGLRLIYYSQIVNDFQKGDIAEGYSVSREKKESFPLTVTSAQKNPTAFYLCASTGGGYNEQFFGPGTRLTVL.

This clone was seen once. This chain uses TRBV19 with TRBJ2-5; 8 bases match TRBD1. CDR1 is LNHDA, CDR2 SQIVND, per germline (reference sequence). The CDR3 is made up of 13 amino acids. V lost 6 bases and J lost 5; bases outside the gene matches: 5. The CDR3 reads CASRLQGEETQYF. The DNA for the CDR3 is TGTGCCAGTAGACTACAGGGGGAGGAGACCCAGTACTTC.

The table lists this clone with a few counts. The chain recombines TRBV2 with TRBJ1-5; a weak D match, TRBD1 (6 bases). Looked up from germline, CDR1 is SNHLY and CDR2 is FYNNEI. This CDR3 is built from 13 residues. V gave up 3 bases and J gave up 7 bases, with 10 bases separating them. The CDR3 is CASSDGQMQPQHF. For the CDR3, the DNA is TGTGCCAGCAGTGATGGACAGATGCAGCCCCAGCATTTT.

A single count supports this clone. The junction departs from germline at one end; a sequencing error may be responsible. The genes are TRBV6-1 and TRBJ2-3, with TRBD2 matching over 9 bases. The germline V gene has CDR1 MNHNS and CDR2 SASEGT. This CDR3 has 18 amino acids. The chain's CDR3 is CASIERVTLAGTGDTQYF. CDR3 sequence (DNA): TGTGCCAGCATTGAAAGGGTAACGCTAGCGGGAACGGGAGATACGCAGTATTTT.

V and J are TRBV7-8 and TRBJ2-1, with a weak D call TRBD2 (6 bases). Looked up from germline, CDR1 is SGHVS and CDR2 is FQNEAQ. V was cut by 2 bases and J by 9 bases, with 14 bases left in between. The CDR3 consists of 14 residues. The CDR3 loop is CASSLLQRAGEQFF. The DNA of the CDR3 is TGTGCCAGCAGCTTACTCCAAAGAGCGGGTGAGCAGTTCTTC.

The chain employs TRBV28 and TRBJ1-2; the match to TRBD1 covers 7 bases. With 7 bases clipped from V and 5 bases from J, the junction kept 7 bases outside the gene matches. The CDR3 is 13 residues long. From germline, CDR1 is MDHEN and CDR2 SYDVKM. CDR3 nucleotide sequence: TGTGCCAGCACACAGACAGGGAAGTATGGCTACACCTTC. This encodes CASTQTGKYGYTF.

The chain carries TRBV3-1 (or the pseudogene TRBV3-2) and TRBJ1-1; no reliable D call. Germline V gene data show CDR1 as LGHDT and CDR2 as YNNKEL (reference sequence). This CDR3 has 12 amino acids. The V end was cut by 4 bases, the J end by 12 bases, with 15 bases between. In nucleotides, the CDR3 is TGTGCCAGCAGCCCGTTGGAGGGTAGGACTTTCTTT. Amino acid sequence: CASSPLEGRTFF.

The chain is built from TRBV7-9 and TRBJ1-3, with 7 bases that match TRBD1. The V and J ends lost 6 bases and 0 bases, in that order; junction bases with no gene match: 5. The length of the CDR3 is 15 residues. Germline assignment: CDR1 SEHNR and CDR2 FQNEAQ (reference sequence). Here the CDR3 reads CASRGPGGSGNTIYF. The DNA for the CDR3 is TGTGCCAGCAGGGGACCAGGGGGCTCTGGAAACACCATATATTTT.

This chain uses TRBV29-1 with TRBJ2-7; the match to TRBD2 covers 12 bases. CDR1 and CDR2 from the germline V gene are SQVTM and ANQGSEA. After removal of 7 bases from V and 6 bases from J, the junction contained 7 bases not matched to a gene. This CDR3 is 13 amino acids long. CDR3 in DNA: TGCAGCGCAGGACTAGCGGGAAGTTTCGAGCAGTACTTC. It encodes CSAGLAGSFEQYF.

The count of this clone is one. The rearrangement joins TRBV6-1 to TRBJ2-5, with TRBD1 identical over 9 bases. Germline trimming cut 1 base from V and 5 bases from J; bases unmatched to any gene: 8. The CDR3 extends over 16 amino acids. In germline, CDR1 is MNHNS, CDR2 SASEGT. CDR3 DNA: TGTGCCAGCAGTGAAGTCCGGACAGGGGTTGGCGAGACCCAGTACTTC. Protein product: CASSEVRTGVGETQYF.

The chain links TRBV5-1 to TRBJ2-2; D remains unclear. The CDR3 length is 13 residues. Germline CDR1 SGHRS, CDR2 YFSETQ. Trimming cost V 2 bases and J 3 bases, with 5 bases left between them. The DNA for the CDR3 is TGCGCCAGCAGCTTTTCCGACACCGGGGAGCTGTTTTTT. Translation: CASSFSDTGELFF.